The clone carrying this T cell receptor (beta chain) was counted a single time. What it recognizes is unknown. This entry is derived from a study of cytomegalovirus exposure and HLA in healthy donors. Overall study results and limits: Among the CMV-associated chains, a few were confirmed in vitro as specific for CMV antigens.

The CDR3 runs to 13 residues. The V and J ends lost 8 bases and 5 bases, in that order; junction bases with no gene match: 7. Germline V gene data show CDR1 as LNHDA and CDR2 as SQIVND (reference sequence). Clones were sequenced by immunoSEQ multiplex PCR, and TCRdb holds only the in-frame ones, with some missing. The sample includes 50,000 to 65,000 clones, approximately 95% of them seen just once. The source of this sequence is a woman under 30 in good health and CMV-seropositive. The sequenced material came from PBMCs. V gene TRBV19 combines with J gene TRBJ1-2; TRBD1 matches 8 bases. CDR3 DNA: TGTGCCAGTGCTCCCGGGACAGGATATGGCTACACCTTC. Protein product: CASAPGTGYGYTF.